This T cell receptor (beta chain) was recorded in a study of cytomegalovirus exposure and HLA in healthy donors. Germline CDR1 reads SEHNR; CDR2 reads FQNEAQ (reference sequence). Unmatched junction bases numbered 7, after V lost 5 bases and J lost 3 bases. The CDR3 loop spans 14 amino acids. It was with 60 Vbeta and 13 Jbeta primers that the PCR ran. The repertoire was sequenced with immunoSEQ multiplex PCR; TCRdb's copy has only in-frame clones and lacks some. The table shows under 300,000 clones, with approximately 80% occurring only once. The chain combines TRBV7-9 with TRBJ2-7; 7 bases map to TRBD1. The sequence was obtained from a woman aged 55 to 70 in good health and CMV-seropositive. Sequencing was carried out using PBMCs. The CDR3 protein is CASSARDSHYEQYF. CDR3 DNA sequence: TGTGCCAGCAGCGCCCGGGACAGCCACTACGAGCAGTACTTC.